This T cell receptor beta chain was recovered during a study of cytomegalovirus exposure and HLA in healthy donors. Only in-frame clones appear in the TCRdb table, and some are missing; sequencing was by immunoSEQ multiplex PCR. The data contain 70,000 or so clones, approximately 94% of them singletons. The V and J ends lost 2 bases and 7 bases respectively, with 18 bases between them. This CDR3 spans 15 amino acids. Germline lookup yields CDR1 SQVTM and CDR2 ANQGSEA. Sequenced material: PBMCs. This clonotype was sampled from a woman under 30 in good health and CMV-seronegative. The gene calls are TRBV29-1 and TRBJ2-1; a possible D gene is TRBD1 (5 bases). The CDR3 loop reads CSVETDKAGMNEQFF. CDR3 sequence (DNA): TGCAGCGTTGAAACTGATAAGGCAGGGATGAATGAGCAGTTCTTC.